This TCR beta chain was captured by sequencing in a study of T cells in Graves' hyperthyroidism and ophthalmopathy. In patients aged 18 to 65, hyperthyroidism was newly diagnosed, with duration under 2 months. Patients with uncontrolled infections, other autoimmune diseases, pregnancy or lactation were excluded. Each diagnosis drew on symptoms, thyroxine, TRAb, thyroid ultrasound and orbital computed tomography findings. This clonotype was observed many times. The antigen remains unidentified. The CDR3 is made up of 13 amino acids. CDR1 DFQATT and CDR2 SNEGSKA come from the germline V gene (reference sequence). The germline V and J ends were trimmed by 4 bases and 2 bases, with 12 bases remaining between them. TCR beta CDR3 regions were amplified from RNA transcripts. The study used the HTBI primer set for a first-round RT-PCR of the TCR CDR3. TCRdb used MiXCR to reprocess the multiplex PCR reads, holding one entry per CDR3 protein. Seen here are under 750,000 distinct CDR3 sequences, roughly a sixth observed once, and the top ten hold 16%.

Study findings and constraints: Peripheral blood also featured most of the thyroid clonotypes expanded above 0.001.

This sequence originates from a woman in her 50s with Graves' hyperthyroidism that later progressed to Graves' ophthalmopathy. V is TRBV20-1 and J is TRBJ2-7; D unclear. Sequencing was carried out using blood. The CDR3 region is CSAIPASTYEQYF. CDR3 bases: TGCAGTGCTATCCCAGCTAGTACCTACGAGCAGTACTTC.